Each of the 18 T cell receptor beta chains below was sequenced from the same sample in a study of blood T cell repertoires in COVID-19. Using immunoSEQ multiplex PCR, the repertoire was profiled, and TCRdb retains in-frame clones only, with some absent. The data contain around 190,000 clones, roughly nine tenths of them seen just once; the ten biggest clones take up about 1.1%. Input material: peripheral blood. These receptors came from a man younger than 45 with acute or convalescent COVID-19.

The rearrangement links TRBV7-9 to TRBJ2-3; D unresolved. V dropped 7 bases and J dropped 2 bases, with 4 bases sitting between them. The germline V gene encodes CDR1 SEHNR and CDR2 FQNEAQ (reference sequence). This CDR3 spans 11 amino acids. The CDR3 sequence: CASTHTDTQYF. CDR3 coding DNA: TGTGCCAGCACCCACACAGATACGCAGTATTTT.

The chain carries TRBV7-9 and TRBJ2-3; no clear D gene. The V end was cut by 4 bases, the J end by 4 bases, with 18 bases between. The CDR3 has 16 residues. Germline V gene data show CDR1 as SEHNR and CDR2 as FQNEAQ (reference sequence). The CDR3 loop reads CASSSPITRSADTQYF. The CDR3 DNA reads TGTGCCAGCAGCTCCCCGATAACCCGGTCGGCAGATACGCAGTATTTT.

This rearrangement joins TRBV19 to TRBJ1-5; TRBD1 is a possible D gene (5 bases). V was clipped by 4 bases and J by 7 bases, with 14 bases between them. Germline V gene data show CDR1 as LNHDA and CDR2 as SQIVND (reference sequence). The CDR3 has 14 amino acids. DNA of the CDR3: TGTGCCAGTAGTAGAGACAGAAATTACCAGCCCCAGCATTTT. It specifies CASSRDRNYQPQHF.

V usage is TRBV11-2 and J usage is TRBJ2-5; TRBD1 aligns across 10 bases. The CDR3 covers 15 residues. Germline V gene data show CDR1 as SGHAT and CDR2 as FQNNGV. The junction had 5 bases not matched to a gene; V was cut back by 2 bases and J by 5 bases. The CDR3, as DNA: TGTGCCAGCAGCTTACTCGACAGGGGGCGCGAGACCCAGTACTTC. As protein: CASSLLDRGRETQYF.

The J gene is TRBJ1-1, the V gene TRBV27; D call uncertain. Germline V CDR1 and CDR2: MNHEY, SMNVEV (reference sequence). CDR3 length equals 13 residues. The V end lost 2 bases, the J end lost 3 bases, and 7 bases lay between the germline ends. CDR3 sequence reads: CASSLNADTEAFF. The CDR3 DNA sequence: TGTGCCAGCAGTTTAAACGCGGACACTGAAGCTTTCTTT.

The chain carries TRBV19 and TRBJ1-5; TRBD1 matches at 8 bases. Germline CDR1 and CDR2: LNHDA and SQIVND (reference sequence). V lost 7 bases and J lost 3; bases outside the gene matches: 8. The CDR3 covers 15 residues. The CDR3 DNA sequence: TGTGCCAGTATATTGACAGGGGCCCACAATCAGCCCCAGCATTTT. Amino acid sequence: CASILTGAHNQPQHF.

The chain combines TRBV28 with TRBJ1-2, with TRBD1 matching 12 bases. The CDR3 runs 18 residues. Germline assignment: CDR1 MDHEN and CDR2 SYDVKM. V dropped 6 bases and J dropped 4; count of bases not matched to a gene: 15. The CDR3 loop reads CASRQSGTGGGMGYGYTF. The CDR3 DNA reads as TGTGCCAGCAGACAATCCGGGACAGGGGGCGGGATGGGCTATGGCTACACCTTC.

This rearrangement joins TRBV18 to TRBJ1-3, with D possibly TRBD1 on 5 matching bases. Germline V CDR1 and CDR2: KGHSH, LQKENI. V was cut by 8 bases and J by 1 base, with 12 bases left in between. CDR3 length equals 14 residues. The CDR3 sequence: CASRNDRSGNTIYF. For the CDR3, the DNA is TGTGCCAGCCGGAACGACAGATCTGGAAACACCATATATTTT.

Concerning this clone itself: Other DNA sequences of this sample code for an identical CDR3. This chain joins TRBV18 and TRBJ2-5, with 9 nucleotides matching TRBD1. The CDR3 sequence is 13 residues long. CDR1 and CDR2 (germline): KGHSH, LQKENI. Trimming removed 6 bases from V and 4 bases from J; junction bases left unmatched: 3. The CDR3 DNA follows: TGTGCCAGCTCGCCGGGACAGGGAGAGACCCAGTACTTC. As protein: CASSPGQGETQYF.

This chain links TRBV11-2 with TRBJ2-7; 12 nucleotides match TRBD2. Trimming removed 5 bases from V and 6 bases from J; junction bases left unmatched: 5. The germline gives CDR1 SGHAT, CDR2 FQNNGV. The CDR3 is 14 amino acids. CDR3 in DNA: TGTGCCAGCAGCCAAGGACTAGCGGGACTCGAGCAGTACTTC. It yields the protein CASSQGLAGLEQYF.

The J gene is TRBJ2-3, the V gene TRBV5-4, with 9 bases matching TRBD2. J was trimmed by 8 bases and V by 0 bases; bases with no gene match: 7. From germline, CDR1 is SGHNT and CDR2 YYREEE (reference sequence). The CDR3 covers 15 residues. The CDR3 region is CASSLGGLAPTTQYF. CDR3 coding DNA: TGTGCCAGCAGCTTGGGCGGACTAGCGCCTACTACGCAGTATTTT.

The chain joins TRBV13 to TRBJ1-2; D might be TRBD1 (5 bases). The length of the CDR3 is 13 residues. Germline V gene data show CDR1 as PRHDT and CDR2 as FYEKMQ (reference sequence). V lost 5 bases to trimming and J lost 2 bases, with 9 bases between them. The DNA of the CDR3 is TGTGCCAGCAGCGCGCAGGGAAACTATGGCTACACCTTC. This translates into CASSAQGNYGYTF.

Written as DNA, the CDR3 is TGTGCCAGCAGCTCCAGGGGGAATCAGCCCCAGCATTTT. Translated, it gives CASSSRGNQPQHF. This sequence joins TRBV7-9 and TRBJ1-5; TRBD1 agrees at 7 bases. This CDR3 contains 13 residues. Germline CDR1 and CDR2: SEHNR and FQNEAQ (reference sequence). With V trimmed by 4 bases and J by 4 bases, 1 base remained unmatched.

The V call is TRBV9, the J call TRBJ2-3; 8 bases map to TRBD2. The CDR3 spans 16 residues. The germline gives CDR1 SGDLS, CDR2 YYNGEE. J lost 5 bases, V lost 1 base, and 9 bases had no gene match. Here the CDR3 DNA reads TGTGCCAGCAGCGTAACCCTTAGCGGGGTTGGAGATACGCAGTATTTT. It codes for CASSVTLSGVGDTQYF. Filled out from reference TRBV9 and TRBJ2-3, the complete variable domain reads DSGVTQTPKHLITATGQRVTLRCSPRSGDLSVYWYQQSLDQGLQFLIQYYNGEERAKGNILERFSAQQFPDLHSELNLSSLELGDSALYFCASSVTLSGVGDTQYFGPGTRLTVL.

The chain uses TRBV18 and TRBJ2-7; 11 bases align to TRBD1. The V gene's germline CDR1 is KGHSH and CDR2 LQKENI. With 1 base clipped from V and 5 bases from J, the junction kept 4 bases outside the gene matches. The CDR3 length is 15 residues. CDR3 sequence reads: CASSPLGTGGNEQYF. The CDR3 coding sequence is TGTGCCAGCTCACCACTGGGGACAGGGGGGAACGAGCAGTACTTC.

V and J are TRBV3-1 (or the pseudogene TRBV3-2) and TRBJ2-7; 9 bases fit TRBD2. Germline CDR1 reads LGHDT; CDR2 reads YNNKEL (reference sequence). CDR3 length: 16 residues. Trimming at V came to 0 bases and at J to 3 bases, leaving 6 bases not matched to a gene. The CDR3 protein is CASSQDITSGRYEQYF. In DNA form, the CDR3 reads TGTGCCAGCAGCCAAGACATCACTAGCGGGCGCTACGAGCAGTACTTC.

V and J are TRBV6-1 and TRBJ2-3; TRBD2 agrees at 8 bases. CDR3 length: 15 residues. J was trimmed by 8 bases and V by 3 bases; bases with no gene match: 10. Germline-derived CDR1 and CDR2 are MNHNS and SASEGT. The CDR3 reads CASSDSAGARSTQYF. CDR3 coding DNA: TGTGCCAGCAGTGATTCAGCGGGGGCTCGTAGTACGCAGTATTTT.

In its sample, this clone was seen once. The J gene is TRBJ1-5, the V gene TRBV19, with D maybe TRBD1 (5 bases). V was trimmed by 7 bases and J by 1 base, leaving 11 bases between them. This CDR3 is 14 amino acids long. Germline CDR1 is LNHDA and CDR2 is SQIVND (reference sequence). For the CDR3, the DNA is TGTGCCAGTATGGGCAGGGTGAGCAATCAGCCCCAGCATTTT. Translated, it gives CASMGRVSNQPQHF.